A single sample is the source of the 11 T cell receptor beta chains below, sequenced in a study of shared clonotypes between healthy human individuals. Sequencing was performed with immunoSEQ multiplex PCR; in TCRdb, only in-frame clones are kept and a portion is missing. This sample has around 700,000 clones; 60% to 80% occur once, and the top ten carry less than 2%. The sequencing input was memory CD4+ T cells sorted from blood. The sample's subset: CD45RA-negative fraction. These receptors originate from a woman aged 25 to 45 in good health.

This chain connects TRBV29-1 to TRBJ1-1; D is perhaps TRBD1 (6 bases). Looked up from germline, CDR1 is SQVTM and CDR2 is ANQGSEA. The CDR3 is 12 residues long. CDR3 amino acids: CSACRGGTEAFF. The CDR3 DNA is TGCAGTGCCTGCCGAGGGGGCACTGAAGCTTTCTTT.

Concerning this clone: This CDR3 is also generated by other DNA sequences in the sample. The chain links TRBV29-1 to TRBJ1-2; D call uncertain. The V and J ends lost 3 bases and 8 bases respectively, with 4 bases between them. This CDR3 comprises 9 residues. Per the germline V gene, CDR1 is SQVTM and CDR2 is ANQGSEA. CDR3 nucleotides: TGCAGCGTTGAGGAGGGCTACACCTTC. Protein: CSVEEGYTF.

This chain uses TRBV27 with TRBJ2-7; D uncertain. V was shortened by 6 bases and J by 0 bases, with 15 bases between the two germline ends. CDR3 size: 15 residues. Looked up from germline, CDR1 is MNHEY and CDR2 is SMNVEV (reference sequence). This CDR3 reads CASRRRGMSSYEQYF. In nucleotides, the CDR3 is TGTGCCAGCAGACGGCGAGGCATGAGCTCCTACGAGCAGTACTTC.

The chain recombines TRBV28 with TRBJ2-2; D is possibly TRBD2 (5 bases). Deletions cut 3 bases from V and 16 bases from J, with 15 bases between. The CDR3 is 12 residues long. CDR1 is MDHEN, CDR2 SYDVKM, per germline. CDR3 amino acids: CASSLEGSDPFF. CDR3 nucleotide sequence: TGTGCCAGCAGTTTGGAAGGGAGCGATCCGTTTTTT. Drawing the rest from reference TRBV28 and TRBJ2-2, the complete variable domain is DVKVTQSSRYLVKRTGEKVFLECVQDMDHENMFWYRQDPGLGLRLIYFSYDVKMKEKGDIPEGYSVSREKKERFSLILESASTNQTSMYLCASSLEGSDPFFGEGSRLTVL.

This CDR3 reads CASALIDSEKLFF. For the CDR3, the DNA is TGTGCCAGCGCCCTCATAGATAGTGAAAAACTGTTTTTT. The rearrangement joins TRBV28 to TRBJ1-4; D is unresolved. The V gene lost 8 bases and the J gene lost 7 bases, with 14 bases spanning the gap. The length of the CDR3 is 13 residues. Germline V gives CDR1 MDHEN, CDR2 SYDVKM.

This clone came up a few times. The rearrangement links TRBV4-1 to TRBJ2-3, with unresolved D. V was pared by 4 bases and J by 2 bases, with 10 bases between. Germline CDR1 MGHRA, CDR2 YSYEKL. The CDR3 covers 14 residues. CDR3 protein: CASSPRTFTDTQYF. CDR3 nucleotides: TGCGCCAGCAGCCCGCGGACCTTCACAGATACGCAGTATTTT.

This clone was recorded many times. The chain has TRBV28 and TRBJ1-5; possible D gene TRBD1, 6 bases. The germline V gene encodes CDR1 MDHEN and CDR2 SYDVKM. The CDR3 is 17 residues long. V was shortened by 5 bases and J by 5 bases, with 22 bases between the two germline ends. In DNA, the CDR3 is TGTGCCAGCAGTCCCCGCCGCAGGGGTTCGGGCGATCAGCCCCAGCATTTT. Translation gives CASSPRRRGSGDQPQHF.

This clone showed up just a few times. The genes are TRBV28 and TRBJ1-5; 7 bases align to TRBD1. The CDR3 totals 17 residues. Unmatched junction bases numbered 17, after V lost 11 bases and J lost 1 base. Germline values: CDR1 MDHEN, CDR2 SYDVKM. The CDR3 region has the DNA TGTGCCGGGGGGGACAGCCAAAGTAGCTTCAGCAATCAGCCCCAGCATTTT. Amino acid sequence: CAGGDSQSSFSNQPQHF.

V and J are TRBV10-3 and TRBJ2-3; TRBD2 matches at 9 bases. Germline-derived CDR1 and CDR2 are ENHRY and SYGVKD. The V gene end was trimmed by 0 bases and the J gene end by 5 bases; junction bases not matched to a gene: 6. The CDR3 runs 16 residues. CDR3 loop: CAISESRAGGRDTQYF. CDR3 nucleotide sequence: TGTGCCATCAGTGAGTCTAGGGCGGGAGGGCGAGATACGCAGTATTTT.

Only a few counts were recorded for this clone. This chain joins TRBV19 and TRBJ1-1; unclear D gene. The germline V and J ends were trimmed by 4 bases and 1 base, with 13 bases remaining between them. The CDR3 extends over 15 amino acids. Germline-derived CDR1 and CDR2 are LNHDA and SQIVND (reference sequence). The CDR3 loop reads CASSTRWKGNTEAFF. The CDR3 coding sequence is TGTGCCAGTAGTACCCGGTGGAAGGGGAACACTGAAGCTTTCTTT.

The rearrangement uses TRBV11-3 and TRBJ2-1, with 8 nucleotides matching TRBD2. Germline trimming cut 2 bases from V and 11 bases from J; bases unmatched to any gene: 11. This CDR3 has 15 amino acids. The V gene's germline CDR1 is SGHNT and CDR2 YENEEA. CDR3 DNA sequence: TGTGCCAGCAGCTTACGAGCAGCGGGAGTTGAGAAGCAGTTCTTC. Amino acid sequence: CASSLRAAGVEKQFF.